The 14 T cell receptor beta chains below all came from one sample that was sequenced in a study of blood T cell repertoires in COVID-19. The assay was immunoSEQ multiplex PCR, and TCRdb's table has in-frame clones only and misses some. The sample includes roughly 200,000 clones, approximately 86% seen only once; the top ten take 0.95% to 1.5%. Input material: peripheral blood. These TCRs come from a woman in her 30s with COVID-19, enrolled during active disease.

This clone was found once. The junction departs from the called germline gene at one end, perhaps through a read error. This sequence joins TRBV2 and TRBJ2-7, with a possible D match to TRBD2 (6 bases). This CDR3 has 12 amino acids. Germline loops: CDR1 SNHLY, CDR2 FYNNEI. CDR3: CASSPGEERLFF. The CDR3, as DNA: TGTGCCAGCAGCCCCGGGGAGGAAAGGTTGTTCTTC. The complete variable domain, with remaining parts taken from reference TRBV2 and TRBJ2-7, reads EPEVTQTPSHQVTQMGQEVILRCVPISNHLYFYWYRQILGQKVEFLVSFYNNEISEKSEIFDDQFSVERPDGSNFTLKIRSTKLEDSAMYFCASSPGEERLFFGPGTRLTVT.

CDR3 sequence: CASEGGPPEAFF. The CDR3 region has the DNA TGTGCCAGCGAGGGGGGGCCCCCTGAAGCTTTCTTT. The rearrangement links TRBV19 to TRBJ1-1; possibly TRBD1 for D (6 bases). Germline CDR1 LNHDA, CDR2 SQIVND (reference sequence). The CDR3 loop spans 12 amino acids. The V gene lost 9 bases and the J gene lost 6 bases, with 14 bases spanning the gap.

CDR3 residues: CASTRTGGASEAFF. As DNA, the CDR3 is TGTGCCAGCACCCGGACAGGGGGCGCCTCTGAAGCTTTCTTT. The rearrangement uses TRBV2 and TRBJ1-1; TRBD1 matches 11 bases. Germline loops: CDR1 SNHLY, CDR2 FYNNEI. Unmatched junction bases numbered 7, after V lost 7 bases and J lost 6 bases. CDR3 size: 14 residues.

This rearrangement joins TRBV7-9 to TRBJ2-1; a possible D gene is TRBD1 (5 bases). Germline CDR1 and CDR2: SEHNR and FQNEAQ (reference sequence). CDR3 length: 13 amino acids. Trimming shortened V by 4 bases and J by 6 bases, and 10 bases separated the two germline ends. CDR3 bases: TGTGCCAGCAGCTCTCTTAGGGGCAATGAGCAGTTCTTC. It is translated as CASSSLRGNEQFF.

The chain recombines TRBV7-2 with TRBJ1-4; TRBD1 might be the D (5 bases). The CDR3 loop spans 16 amino acids. The germline V and J ends were trimmed by 4 bases and 7 bases, with 19 bases remaining between them. The germline V gene has CDR1 SGHTA and CDR2 FQGNSA. This chain's CDR3 is CASSYLTGSGSEKLFF. The CDR3 region has the DNA TGTGCCAGCAGCTACCTTACAGGATCTGGTAGTGAAAAACTGTTTTTT.

The chain is built from TRBV5-6 and TRBJ1-3; D might be TRBD1 (5 bases). This CDR3 comprises 13 residues. V lost 0 bases and J lost 7, with 8 bases in between. The germline V gene has CDR1 SGHDT and CDR2 YYEEEE. The CDR3 region has the DNA TGTGCCAGCAGCTTGGTAGGGACTAACACCATATATTTT. It specifies CASSLVGTNTIYF.

This sequence joins TRBV4-1 and TRBJ1-4; D is possibly TRBD1 (6 bases). Trimming stripped 2 bases from V and 7 bases from J, with 14 bases between. The CDR3 totals 15 residues. Per germline, CDR1 MGHRA and CDR2 YSYEKL. CDR3 sequence: CASSQQQGIPEKLFF. The CDR3 coding sequence is TGCGCCAGCAGCCAACAGCAGGGGATCCCTGAAAAACTGTTTTTT.

This clone was picked up many times. This chain joins TRBV24-1 and TRBJ1-2, with no clear D. Deletions cut 6 bases from V and 3 bases from J, with 7 bases between. The CDR3 spans 12 residues. Germline lookup yields CDR1 KGHDR and CDR2 SFDVKD. CDR3 amino acids: CATSQTDYGYTF. The DNA of the CDR3 is TGTGCCACCAGTCAGACTGACTATGGCTACACCTTC.

The rearrangement links TRBV29-1 to TRBJ2-5, with TRBD1 as a possible D gene (6 bases). The CDR3 extends over 12 amino acids. V was trimmed by 5 bases and J by 5 bases, leaving 12 bases between them. Germline CDR1 SQVTM, CDR2 ANQGSEA. The CDR3 DNA is TGCAGCGTTTTAGGGGGTGGGGAGACCCAGTACTTC. It translates to CSVLGGGETQYF.

V usage is TRBV15 and J usage is TRBJ2-7; a possible D gene is TRBD1 (5 bases). Germline V gene data show CDR1 as LNHNV and CDR2 as YYDKDF (reference sequence). The length of the CDR3 is 15 residues. With 0 bases removed from V and 2 bases from J, the gap between germline ends came to 11 bases. The CDR3 bases are TGTGCCACCAGCAGAGACAGGGAAAGGCCCTACGAGCAGTACTTC. It codes for CATSRDRERPYEQYF.

In DNA, the CDR3 is TGTGCCATCCGCCTTGGACAGGGGGCGTATGGCTACACCTTC. Amino acids: CAIRLGQGAYGYTF. The chain links TRBV10-3 to TRBJ1-2; 11 nucleotides agree with TRBD1. CDR1 and CDR2 from the germline V gene are ENHRY and SYGVKD. The CDR3 is 14 amino acids. Trimming removed 8 bases from V and 5 bases from J; junction bases left unmatched: 7.

This CDR3 reads CASSFELAAYEQYF. CDR3 coding DNA: TGTGCCAGCAGCTTTGAACTAGCGGCCTACGAGCAGTACTTC. The chain combines TRBV5-4 with TRBJ2-7; 8 nucleotides align to TRBD2. V lost 2 bases, J lost 2 bases, and 3 bases stayed unmatched. Germline assignment: CDR1 SGHNT and CDR2 YYREEE (reference sequence). CDR3 length: 14 amino acids.

CDR3 DNA sequence: TGTGCCAGCACCCGACAGGCAGTAGGGGAAAAACTGTTTTTT. This gives the protein CASTRQAVGEKLFF. The chain employs TRBV9 and TRBJ1-4; D is possibly TRBD1 (6 bases). The germline V gene encodes CDR1 SGDLS and CDR2 YYNGEE. There are 14 residues in the CDR3. The V gene lost 6 bases and the J gene lost 8 bases, with 17 bases spanning the gap.

The chain has TRBV9 and TRBJ1-2; possibly TRBD1 for D (6 bases). This CDR3 has 12 residues. Germline V CDR1 and CDR2: SGDLS, YYNGEE. With 4 bases removed from V and 7 bases from J, the gap between germline ends came to 11 bases. CDR3 nucleotides: TGTGCCAGCAGCTCCACAGGGTCTGGCTACACCTTC. Translating it yields CASSSTGSGYTF.